This passage covers 9 T cell receptor beta chains from one sample sequenced in a study of cytomegalovirus exposure and HLA in healthy donors. PCR employed 60 Vbeta and 13 Jbeta primers. Measured with immunoSEQ multiplex PCR; TCRdb has only the in-frame clones, and not every one. The top ten hold about 13% of the sample, which has about 150,000 clones, 70% to 80% seen once. What was sequenced was PBMCs. These receptors came from a man aged 35 to 55 in good health and CMV-seropositive.

The J gene is TRBJ2-5, the V gene TRBV13; 7 bases line up with TRBD2. The J call is doubtful: the DNA matches TRBJ2-7 better. The germline gives CDR1 PRHDT, CDR2 FYEKMQ (reference sequence). This CDR3 has 14 residues. The chain's CDR3 is CASSPRLASYEQYF. The CDR3 nucleotides are TGTGCCAGCAGCCCCCGACTAGCCTCCTACGAGCAGTACTTC.

The chain links TRBV6-1 to TRBJ2-2, with 9 bases identical to TRBD2. From germline, CDR1 is MNHNS and CDR2 SASEGT. Trimming at V came to 4 bases and at J to 2 bases, leaving 5 bases not matched to a gene. The CDR3 has 16 amino acids. The CDR3 nucleotides read TGTGCCAGCAGTGTGACTAGCGGATATAACACCGGGGAGCTGTTTTTT. Protein sequence: CASSVTSGYNTGELFF.

This chain joins TRBV28 and TRBJ2-2; D possibly corresponds to TRBD1 (5 bases). The CDR3 contains 13 residues. Trimming removed 6 bases at V and 6 bases at J, with 11 bases between. Germline V gives CDR1 MDHEN, CDR2 SYDVKM. The CDR3 DNA reads TGTGCCAGCAGACCAGGGTATTCCGGGGAGCTGTTTTTT. It encodes CASRPGYSGELFF.

This chain uses TRBV9 with TRBJ1-1; 10 bases line up with TRBD1. V dropped 4 bases and J dropped 2; count of bases not matched to a gene: 11. Looked up from germline, CDR1 is SGDLS and CDR2 is YYNGEE. The CDR3 is 17 residues long. CDR3 coding DNA: TGTGCCAGCAGCTTGACAGGGGGCGCTTCCTTAAACACTGAAGCTTTCTTT. The encoded protein is CASSLTGGASLNTEAFF.

This sequence joins TRBV28 and TRBJ1-1; perhaps TRBD1 as D (6 bases). V gave up 6 bases and J gave up 5 bases, with 16 bases separating them. Germline V CDR1 and CDR2: MDHEN, SYDVKM. This CDR3 spans 14 amino acids. The CDR3 protein is CASSLPGAVTEAFF. Here the CDR3 DNA reads TGTGCCAGCAGCCTGCCAGGGGCGGTGACTGAAGCTTTCTTT. Complete variable domain (other parts from reference TRBV28 and TRBJ1-1): DVKVTQSSRYLVKRTGEKVFLECVQDMDHENMFWYRQDPGLGLRLIYFSYDVKMKEKGDIPEGYSVSREKKERFSLILESASTNQTSMYLCASSLPGAVTEAFFGQGTRLTVV.

There are a few counts of this clone. The rearrangement links TRBV2 to TRBJ1-5; 11 positions match TRBD1. The V and J ends lost 3 bases and 6 bases, in that order; junction bases with no gene match: 7. CDR3 length: 16 residues. Germline V gene sequence: CDR1 SNHLY, CDR2 FYNNEI. The CDR3 sequence: CASSEGRTGGSQPQHF. The CDR3 DNA reads TGTGCCAGCAGTGAGGGTCGGACAGGGGGCTCTCAGCCCCAGCATTTT.

This rearrangement joins TRBV7-2 to TRBJ2-2, with 7 bases aligning to TRBD1. The CDR3 is 16 residues long. CDR1 is SGHTA, CDR2 FQGNSA, per germline. V shed 8 bases and J 0 bases; nucleotides not matched to a gene: 9. The CDR3 region has the DNA TGTGCCAGCTCCCGGGACAGACCGCCGAACACCGGGGAGCTGTTTTTT. It is translated as CASSRDRPPNTGELFF.

V usage is TRBV21-1 and J usage is TRBJ2-1; the DNA was not compared with TRBD2, the D call given in the table. TRBV21-1 is a pseudogene locus. The CDR3 is made up of 14 amino acids. CDR3 residues: CASTEREDSREQFF. CDR3 DNA sequence: TGTGCCAGCACCGAGCGGGAAGACTCCCGTGAGCAGTTCTTC.

This chain uses TRBV5-1 with TRBJ1-5, with D unclear. The length of the CDR3 is 13 residues. V lost 4 bases and J lost 2, with 7 bases in between. Per germline, CDR1 SGHRS and CDR2 YFSETQ. The CDR3 DNA reads TGCGCCAGCAGCATCGGGGGCAATCAGCCCCAGCATTTT. Translated: CASSIGGNQPQHF.